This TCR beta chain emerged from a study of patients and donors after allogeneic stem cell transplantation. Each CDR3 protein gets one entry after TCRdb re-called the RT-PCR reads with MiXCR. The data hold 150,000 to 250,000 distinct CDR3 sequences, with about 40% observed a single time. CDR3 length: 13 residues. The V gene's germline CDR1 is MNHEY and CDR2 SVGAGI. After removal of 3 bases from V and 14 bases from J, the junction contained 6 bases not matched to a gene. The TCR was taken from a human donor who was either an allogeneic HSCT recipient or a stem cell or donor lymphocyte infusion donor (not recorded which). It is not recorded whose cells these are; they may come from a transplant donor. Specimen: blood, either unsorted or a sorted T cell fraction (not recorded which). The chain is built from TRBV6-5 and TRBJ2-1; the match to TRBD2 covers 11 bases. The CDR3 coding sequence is TGTGCCAGCAGTTATAGCGGGAGGGGCCAAGAGTTCTTC. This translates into CASSYSGRGQEFF.